The source of this T cell receptor beta chain is a study of T-cell memory formation after mild COVID-19. Study-wide points: Researchers report contracting CD4+ clones mostly in CM and EM, with CD8+ clones in EMRA.

CDR3 length: 12 amino acids. V was clipped by 5 bases and J by 7 bases, with 11 bases between them. The germline V gene encodes CDR1 SGHVS and CDR2 FNYEAQ. 5'RACE with constant-segment primers built TCRalpha and TCRbeta cDNA libraries with UMIs. One entry per CDR3 protein, called by TCRdb with MiXCR from the 5' RACE reads. The sample lists 500,000 to 650,000 distinct CDR3 sequences, roughly a fifth occurring once. This clonotype was recorded at least ten times. Antigen unknown. The chain recombines TRBV7-6 with TRBJ1-1; D remains unclear. The sequence derives from an adult woman who had mild COVID-19 (a few samples of this study predate the infection). Cell type and time point are not known. Sequencing input: PBMCs or a T cell subset sorted from them (not recorded which). CDR3 sequence: CASSPGPYEAFF. The DNA for the CDR3 is TGTGCCAGCAGCCCTGGCCCTTATGAAGCTTTCTTT. The full variable domain, its missing parts supplied by reference TRBV7-6 and TRBJ1-1, is GAGVSQSPRYKVTKRGQDVALRCDPISGHVSLYWYRQALGQGPEFLTYFNYEAQQDKSGLPNDRFSAERPEGSISTLTIQRTEQRDSAMYRCASSPGPYEAFFGQGTRLTVV.